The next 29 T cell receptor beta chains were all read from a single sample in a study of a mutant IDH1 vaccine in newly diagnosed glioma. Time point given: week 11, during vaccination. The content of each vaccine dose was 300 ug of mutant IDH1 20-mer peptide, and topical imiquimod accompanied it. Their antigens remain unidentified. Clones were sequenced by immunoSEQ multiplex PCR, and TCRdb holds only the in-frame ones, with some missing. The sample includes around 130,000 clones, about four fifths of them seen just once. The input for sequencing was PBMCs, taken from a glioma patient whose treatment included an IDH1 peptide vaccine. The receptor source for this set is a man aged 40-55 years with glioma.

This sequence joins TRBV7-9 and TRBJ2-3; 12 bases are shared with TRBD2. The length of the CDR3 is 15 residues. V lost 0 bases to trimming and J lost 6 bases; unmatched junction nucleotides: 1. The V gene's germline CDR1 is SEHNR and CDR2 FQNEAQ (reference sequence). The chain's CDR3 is CASSLATSGSDTQYF. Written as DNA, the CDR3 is TGTGCCAGCAGCTTAGCGACTAGCGGGAGCGATACGCAGTATTTT.

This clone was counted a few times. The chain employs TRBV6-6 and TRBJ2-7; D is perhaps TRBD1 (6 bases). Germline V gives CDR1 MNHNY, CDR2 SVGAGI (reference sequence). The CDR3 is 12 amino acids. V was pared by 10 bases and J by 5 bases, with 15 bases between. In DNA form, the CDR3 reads TGTGCCACCAGGGGTAATACAAACGAGCAGTACTTC. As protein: CATRGNTNEQYF.

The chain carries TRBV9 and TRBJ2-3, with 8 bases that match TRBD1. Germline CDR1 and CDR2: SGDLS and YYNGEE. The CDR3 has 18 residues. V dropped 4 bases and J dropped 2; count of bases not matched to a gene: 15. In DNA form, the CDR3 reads TGTGCCAGCAGCTTGTATTCCGGGACAGGTTTTCACACAGATACGCAGTATTTT. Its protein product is CASSLYSGTGFHTDTQYF.

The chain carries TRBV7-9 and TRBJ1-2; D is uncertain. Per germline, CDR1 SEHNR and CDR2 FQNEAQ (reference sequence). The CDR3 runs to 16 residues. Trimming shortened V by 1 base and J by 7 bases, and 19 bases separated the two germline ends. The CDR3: CASSLGAAQTGGGYTF. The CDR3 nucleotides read TGTGCCAGCAGCTTAGGGGCAGCACAGACTGGTGGTGGCTACACCTTC.

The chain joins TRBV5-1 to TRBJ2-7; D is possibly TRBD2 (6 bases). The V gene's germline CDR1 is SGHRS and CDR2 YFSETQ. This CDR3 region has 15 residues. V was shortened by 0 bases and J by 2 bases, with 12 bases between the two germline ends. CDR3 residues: CASSLGRGFAYEQYF. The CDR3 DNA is TGCGCCAGCAGCTTGGGACGGGGGTTCGCCTACGAGCAGTACTTC.

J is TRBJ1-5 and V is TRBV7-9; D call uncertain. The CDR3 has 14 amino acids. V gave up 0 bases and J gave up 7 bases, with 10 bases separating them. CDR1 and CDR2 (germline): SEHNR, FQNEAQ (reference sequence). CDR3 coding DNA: TGTGCCAGCAGCTTAGCGGGATTTGGGCAGCCCCAGCATTTT. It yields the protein CASSLAGFGQPQHF.

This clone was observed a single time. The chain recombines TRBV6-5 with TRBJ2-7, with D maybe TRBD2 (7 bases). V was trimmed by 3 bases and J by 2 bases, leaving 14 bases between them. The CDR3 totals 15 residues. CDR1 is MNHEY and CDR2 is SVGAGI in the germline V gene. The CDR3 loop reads CASSYWRGPPYEQYF. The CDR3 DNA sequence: TGTGCCAGCAGTTATTGGCGGGGGCCCCCCTACGAGCAGTACTTC.

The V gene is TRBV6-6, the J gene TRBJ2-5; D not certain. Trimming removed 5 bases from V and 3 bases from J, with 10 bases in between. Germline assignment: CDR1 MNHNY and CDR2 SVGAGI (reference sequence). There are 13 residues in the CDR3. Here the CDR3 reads CASSRTAKETQYF. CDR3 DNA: TGTGCCAGCAGTAGAACAGCTAAAGAGACCCAGTACTTC.

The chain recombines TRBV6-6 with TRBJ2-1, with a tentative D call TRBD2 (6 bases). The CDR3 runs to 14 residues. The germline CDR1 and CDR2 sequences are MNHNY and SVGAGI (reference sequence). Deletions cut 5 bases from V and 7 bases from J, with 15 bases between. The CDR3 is CASSRLGGVNEQFF. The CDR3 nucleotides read TGTGCCAGCAGTCGTCTCGGGGGAGTAAATGAGCAGTTCTTC.

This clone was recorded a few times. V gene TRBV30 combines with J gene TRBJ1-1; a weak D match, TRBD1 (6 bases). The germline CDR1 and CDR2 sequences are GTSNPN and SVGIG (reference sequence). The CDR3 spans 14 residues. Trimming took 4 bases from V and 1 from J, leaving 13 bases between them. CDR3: CAWNLQGRNTEAFF. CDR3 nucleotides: TGTGCCTGGAACCTTCAGGGGAGGAACACTGAAGCTTTCTTT.

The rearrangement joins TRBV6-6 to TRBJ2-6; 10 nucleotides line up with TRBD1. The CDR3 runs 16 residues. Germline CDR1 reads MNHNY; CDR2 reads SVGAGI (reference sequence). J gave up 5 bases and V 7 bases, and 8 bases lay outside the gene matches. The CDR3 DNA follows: TGTGCCAGCAACCTCGACAGGGGGCATAGGGCCAACGTCCTGACTTTC. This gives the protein CASNLDRGHRANVLTF.

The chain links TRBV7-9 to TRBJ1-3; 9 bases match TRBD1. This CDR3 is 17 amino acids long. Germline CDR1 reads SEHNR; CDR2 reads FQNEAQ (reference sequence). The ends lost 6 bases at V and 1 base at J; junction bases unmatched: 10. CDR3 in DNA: TGTGCCAGCAGGGAGAGGACAGGGGTCATATCTGGAAACACCATATATTTT. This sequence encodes CASRERTGVISGNTIYF.

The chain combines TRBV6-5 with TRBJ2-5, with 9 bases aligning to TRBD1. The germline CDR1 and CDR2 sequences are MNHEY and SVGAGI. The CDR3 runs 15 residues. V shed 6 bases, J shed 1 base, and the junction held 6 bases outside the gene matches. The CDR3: CASRRQTGGQETQYF. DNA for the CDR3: TGTGCCAGCAGGAGGCAGACAGGGGGCCAAGAGACCCAGTACTTC.

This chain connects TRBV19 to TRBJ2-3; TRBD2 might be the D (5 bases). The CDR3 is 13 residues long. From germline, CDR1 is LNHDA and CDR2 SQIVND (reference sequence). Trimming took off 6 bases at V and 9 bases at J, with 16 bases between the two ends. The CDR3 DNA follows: TGTGCCAGTAGCCTAGACTCCGGAGGAACGCAGTATTTT. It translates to CASSLDSGGTQYF.

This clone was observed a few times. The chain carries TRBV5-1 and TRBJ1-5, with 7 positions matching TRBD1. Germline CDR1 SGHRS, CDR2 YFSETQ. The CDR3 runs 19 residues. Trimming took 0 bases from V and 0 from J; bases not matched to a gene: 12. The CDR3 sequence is CASSLGPRGGGASNQPQHF. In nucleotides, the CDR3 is TGCGCCAGCAGCTTGGGCCCTAGGGGAGGGGGCGCTAGCAATCAGCCCCAGCATTTT. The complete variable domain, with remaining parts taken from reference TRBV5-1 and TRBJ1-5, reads KAGVTQTPRYLIKTRGQQVTLSCSPISGHRSVSWYQQTPGQGLQFLFEYFSETQRNKGNFPGRFSGRQFSNSRSEMNVSTLELGDSALYLCASSLGPRGGGASNQPQHFGDGTRLSIL.

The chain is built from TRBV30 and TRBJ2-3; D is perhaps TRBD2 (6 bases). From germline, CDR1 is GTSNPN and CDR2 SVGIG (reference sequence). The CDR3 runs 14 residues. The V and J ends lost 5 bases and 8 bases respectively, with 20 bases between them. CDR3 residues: CAWDLLSGAGTQYF. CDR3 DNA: TGTGCCTGGGATCTTCTGTCGGGAGCCGGTACGCAGTATTTT.

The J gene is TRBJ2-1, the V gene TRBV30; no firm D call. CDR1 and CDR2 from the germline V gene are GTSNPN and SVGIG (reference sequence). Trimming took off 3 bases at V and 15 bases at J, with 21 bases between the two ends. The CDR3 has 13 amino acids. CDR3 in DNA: TGTGCCTGGAGCAAGTCCCTAGAGTTGAGTGGGTTCTTC. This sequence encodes CAWSKSLELSGFF.

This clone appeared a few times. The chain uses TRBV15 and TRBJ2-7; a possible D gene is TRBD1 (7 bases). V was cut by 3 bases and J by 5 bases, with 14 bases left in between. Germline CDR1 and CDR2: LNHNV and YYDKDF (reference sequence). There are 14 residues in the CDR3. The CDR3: CATSRQGGRDEQYF. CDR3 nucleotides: TGTGCCACCAGCAGGCAGGGGGGCCGGGACGAGCAGTACTTC.

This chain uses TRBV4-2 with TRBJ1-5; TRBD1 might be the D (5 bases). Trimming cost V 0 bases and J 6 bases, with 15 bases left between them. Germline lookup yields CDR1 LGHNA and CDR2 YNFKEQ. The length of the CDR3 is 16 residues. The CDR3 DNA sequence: TGTGCCAGCAGCCAAGAAGGTACGGGACGGGGTCAGCCCCAGCATTTT. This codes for CASSQEGTGRGQPQHF.

CDR3 bases: TGTGCCAGCAGTGAATGGGGGCAGGGCAATCAGCCCCAGCATTTT. Translation: CASSEWGQGNQPQHF. The genes are TRBV2 and TRBJ1-5, with a possible D match to TRBD1 (6 bases). This CDR3 spans 15 amino acids. Per the germline V gene, CDR1 is SNHLY and CDR2 is FYNNEI. Trimming removed 2 bases at V and 2 bases at J, with 10 bases between.

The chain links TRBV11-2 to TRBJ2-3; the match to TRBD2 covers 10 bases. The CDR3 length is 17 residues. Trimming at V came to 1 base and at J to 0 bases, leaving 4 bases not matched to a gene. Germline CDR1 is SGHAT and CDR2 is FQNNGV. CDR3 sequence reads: CASSLGSGGTSTDTQYF. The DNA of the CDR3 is TGTGCCAGCAGCTTAGGTAGCGGGGGGACTAGCACAGATACGCAGTATTTT. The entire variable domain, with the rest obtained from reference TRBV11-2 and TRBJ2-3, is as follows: EAGVAQSPRYKIIEKRQSVAFWCNPISGHATLYWYQQILGQGPKLLIQFQNNGVVDDSQLPKDRFSAERLKGVDSTLKIQPAKLEDSAVYLCASSLGSGGTSTDTQYFGPGTRLTVL.

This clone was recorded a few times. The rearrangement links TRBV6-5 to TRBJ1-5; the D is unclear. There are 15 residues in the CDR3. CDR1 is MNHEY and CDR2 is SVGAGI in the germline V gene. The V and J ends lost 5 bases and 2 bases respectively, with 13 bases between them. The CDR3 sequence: CASSPKGEGNQPQHF. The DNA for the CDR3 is TGTGCCAGCAGTCCGAAGGGTGAGGGCAATCAGCCCCAGCATTTT.

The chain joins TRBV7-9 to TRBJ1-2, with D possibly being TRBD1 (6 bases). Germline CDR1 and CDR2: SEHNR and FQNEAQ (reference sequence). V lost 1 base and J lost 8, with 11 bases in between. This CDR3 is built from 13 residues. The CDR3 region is CASSLDGGGGYTF. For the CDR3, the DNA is TGTGCCAGCAGCTTAGACGGGGGCGGAGGCTACACCTTC.

CDR3 sequence: CASSLSPTYEQYF. The CDR3 nucleotides read TGCGCCAGCAGCTTGTCCCCAACCTACGAGCAGTACTTC. The rearrangement links TRBV5-1 to TRBJ2-7, with D unresolved. The CDR3 runs 13 residues. V was cut by 1 base and J by 2 bases, with 7 bases left in between. CDR1 is SGHRS and CDR2 is YFSETQ in the germline V gene.

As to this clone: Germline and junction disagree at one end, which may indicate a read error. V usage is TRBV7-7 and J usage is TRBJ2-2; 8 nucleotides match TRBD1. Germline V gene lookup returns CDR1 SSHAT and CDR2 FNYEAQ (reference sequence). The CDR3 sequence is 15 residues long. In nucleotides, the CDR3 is TGTGCTAGCAGCGGACCGGGACAGGCCACCGGGGAGCTGTTTTTT. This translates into CASSGPGQATGELFF.

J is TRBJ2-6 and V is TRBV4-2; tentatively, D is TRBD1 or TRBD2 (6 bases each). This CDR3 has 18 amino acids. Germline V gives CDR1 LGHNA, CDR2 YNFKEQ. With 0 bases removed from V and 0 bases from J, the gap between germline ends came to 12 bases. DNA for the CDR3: TGTGCCAGCAGCCAAGATCTCGGGGGCCTCTCTGGGGCCAACGTCCTGACTTTC. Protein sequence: CASSQDLGGLSGANVLTF.

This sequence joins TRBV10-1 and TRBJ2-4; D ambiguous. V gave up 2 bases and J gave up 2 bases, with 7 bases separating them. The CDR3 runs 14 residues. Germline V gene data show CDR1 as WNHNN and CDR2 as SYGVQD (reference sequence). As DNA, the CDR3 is TGCGCCAGCAGTGAGACCGGACCCAAAAACATTCAGTACTTC. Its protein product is CASSETGPKNIQYF.

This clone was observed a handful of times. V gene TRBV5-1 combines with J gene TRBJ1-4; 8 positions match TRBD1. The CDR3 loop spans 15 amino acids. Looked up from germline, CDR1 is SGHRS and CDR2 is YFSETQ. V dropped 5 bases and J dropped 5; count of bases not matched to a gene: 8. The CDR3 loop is CASRFAGGGNEKLFF. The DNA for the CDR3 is TGCGCCAGCAGATTTGCAGGGGGCGGAAATGAAAAACTGTTTTTT.

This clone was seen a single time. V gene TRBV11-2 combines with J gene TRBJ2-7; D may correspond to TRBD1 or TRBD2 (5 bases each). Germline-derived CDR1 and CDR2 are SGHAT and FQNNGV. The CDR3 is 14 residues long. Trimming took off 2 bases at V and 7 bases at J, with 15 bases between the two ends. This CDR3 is CASSLLPYGAEQYF. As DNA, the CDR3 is TGTGCCAGCAGCTTACTCCCCTACGGGGCTGAGCAGTACTTC.